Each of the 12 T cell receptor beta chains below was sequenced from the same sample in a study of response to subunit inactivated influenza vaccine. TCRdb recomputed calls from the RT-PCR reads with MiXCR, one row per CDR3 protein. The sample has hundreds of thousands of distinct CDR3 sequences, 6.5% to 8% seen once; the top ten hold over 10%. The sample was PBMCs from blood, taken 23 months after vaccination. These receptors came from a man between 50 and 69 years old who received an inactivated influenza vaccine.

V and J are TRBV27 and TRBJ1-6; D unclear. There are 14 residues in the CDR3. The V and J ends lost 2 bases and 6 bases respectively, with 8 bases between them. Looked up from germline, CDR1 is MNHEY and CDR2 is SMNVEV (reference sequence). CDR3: CASSLGRFNSPLHF. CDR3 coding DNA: TGTGCCAGCAGTTTAGGGCGGTTTAATTCACCCCTCCACTTT.

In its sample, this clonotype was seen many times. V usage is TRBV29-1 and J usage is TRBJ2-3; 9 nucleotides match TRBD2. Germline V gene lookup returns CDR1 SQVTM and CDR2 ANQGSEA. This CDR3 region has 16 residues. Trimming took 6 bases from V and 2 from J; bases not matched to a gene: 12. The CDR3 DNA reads TGCAGCGTACTCTTATATATAGCGGGGGACACAGATACGCAGTATTTT. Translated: CSVLLYIAGDTDTQYF.

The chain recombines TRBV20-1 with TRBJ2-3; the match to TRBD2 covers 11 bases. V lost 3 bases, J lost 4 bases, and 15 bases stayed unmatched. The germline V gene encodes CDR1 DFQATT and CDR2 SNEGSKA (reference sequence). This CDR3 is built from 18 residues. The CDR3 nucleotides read TGCAGTGCTAGGGGGGGACTGACTAGCGGGACCGTCCCAGATACGCAGTATTTT. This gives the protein CSARGGLTSGTVPDTQYF.

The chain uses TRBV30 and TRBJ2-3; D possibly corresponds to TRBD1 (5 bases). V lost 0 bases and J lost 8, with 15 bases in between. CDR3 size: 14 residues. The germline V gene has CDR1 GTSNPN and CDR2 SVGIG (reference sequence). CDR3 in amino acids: CAWSVVNGRGTQYF. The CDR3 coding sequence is TGTGCCTGGAGTGTCGTAAACGGAAGGGGTACGCAGTATTTT.

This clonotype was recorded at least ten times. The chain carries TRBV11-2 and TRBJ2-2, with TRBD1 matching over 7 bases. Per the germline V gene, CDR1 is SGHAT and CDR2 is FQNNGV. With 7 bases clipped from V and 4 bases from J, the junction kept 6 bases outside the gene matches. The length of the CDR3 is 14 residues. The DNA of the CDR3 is TGTGCCAGCACCTCGGGACAGAGCACCGGGGAGCTGTTTTTT. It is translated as CASTSGQSTGELFF.

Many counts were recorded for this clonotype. The CDR3 sequence is CASSFRGVQYF. The CDR3 DNA follows: TGTGCCAGCAGTTTTCGTGGAGTGCAGTACTTC. This chain uses TRBV12-3 or TRBV12-4 with TRBJ2-7, with D hard to call. Deletions cut 3 bases from V and 9 bases from J, with 9 bases between. There are 11 residues in the CDR3.

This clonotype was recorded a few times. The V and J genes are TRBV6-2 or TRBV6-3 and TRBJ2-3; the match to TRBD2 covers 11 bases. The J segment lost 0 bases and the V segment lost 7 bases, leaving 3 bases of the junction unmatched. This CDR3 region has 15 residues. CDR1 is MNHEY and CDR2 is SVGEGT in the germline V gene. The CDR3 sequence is CASKTSGVSTDTQYF. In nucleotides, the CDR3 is TGTGCCAGCAAGACTAGCGGGGTTAGCACAGATACGCAGTATTTT.

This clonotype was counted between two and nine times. The chain's CDR3 is CASSYSLKATNEKLFF. CDR3 coding DNA: TGTGCCAGCAGTTACTCCCTCAAAGCAACTAATGAAAAACTGTTTTTT. V is TRBV6-5 and J is TRBJ1-4; D gene ambiguous. The V end was cut by 0 bases, the J end by 0 bases, with 8 bases between. The germline V gene encodes CDR1 MNHEY and CDR2 SVGAGI. This CDR3 is built from 16 residues.

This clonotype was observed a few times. The CDR3 sequence: CASRLGRELFF. The CDR3 DNA is TGTGCCAGCAGACTGGGAAGGGAACTGTTTTTT. The chain combines TRBV6-5 with TRBJ1-4; D is uncertain. The germline V gene encodes CDR1 MNHEY and CDR2 SVGAGI. V lost 6 bases to trimming and J lost 12 bases, with 11 bases between them. The CDR3 extends over 11 amino acids.

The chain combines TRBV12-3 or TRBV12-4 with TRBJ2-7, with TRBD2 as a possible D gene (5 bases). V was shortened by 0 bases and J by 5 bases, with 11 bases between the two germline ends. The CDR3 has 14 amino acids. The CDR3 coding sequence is TGTGCCAGCAGTTTAGCGCCGGTGGAGGACGAGCAGTACTTC. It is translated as CASSLAPVEDEQYF.

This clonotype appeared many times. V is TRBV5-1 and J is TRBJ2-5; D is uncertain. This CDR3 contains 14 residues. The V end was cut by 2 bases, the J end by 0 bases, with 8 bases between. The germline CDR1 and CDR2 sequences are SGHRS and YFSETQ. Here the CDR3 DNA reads TGCGCCAGCAGCTTTGTACAGAACCAAGAGACCCAGTACTTC. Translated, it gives CASSFVQNQETQYF.

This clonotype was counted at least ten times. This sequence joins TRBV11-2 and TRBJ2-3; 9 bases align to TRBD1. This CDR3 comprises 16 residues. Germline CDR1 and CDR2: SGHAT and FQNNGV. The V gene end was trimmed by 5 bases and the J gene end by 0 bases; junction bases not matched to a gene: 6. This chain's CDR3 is CASSRGQGMSTDTQYF. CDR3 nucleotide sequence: TGTGCCAGCAGCCGTGGACAGGGGATGAGCACAGATACGCAGTATTTT.